This T cell receptor beta chain derives from a study of blood T cell repertoires in COVID-19 (dated by TCRdb to between 2020 and 2021). At the level of the whole study: Samples from collaborators originated in the United States, Italy and Spain and spanned both the acute and convalescent phases of COVID-19. HLA class I and class II types, where available, came from metadata supplied by the sample provider rather than from assay-based typing. A freely available public database, intended as a resource for researchers studying the immune response to SARS-CoV-2, is where the repertoires were released. The material from the prospective study consisted of cDNA or gDNA derived from T cells, B-cell-depleted T cells, or PBMCs. Samples came from the ongoing ImmuneRACE study (first 160 participants) plus 1,254 subjects from 6 global collaborators. Subjects who had been exposed to COVID-19, were actively infected with it, or had recovered from it provided the deeply sampled blood TCRbeta repertoires that made up the dataset. Sample metadata almost always included a de-identified subject ID, COVID-19 status, age in years and sex. The research as a whole found: How much clinical and demographic metadata was included differed by source and by participant, and the metadata was provided uncurated.

From cysteine to phenylalanine, the CDR3 is 16 amino acids long. Only the CDR3 DNA stays, 48 bases, in frame from base 1. The germline V gene encodes CDR1 KGHDR and CDR2 SFDVKD. V has 3 bases trimmed and J has 6 bases trimmed; junction bases matching no gene number 6. Worth noting for this clone: What antigen it recognizes has not been identified. Base qualities were left out, and no much larger clone turns up one base away.

TCRbeta CDR3 regions were amplified from genomic DNA by means of the immunoSEQ Assay, a bias-controlled multiplex PCR. Per the original workflow: Within the assay, amplification of reference gene primers was used to estimate how many nucleated cells each sample contained. To quantify the absolute abundance of each unique TCRbeta CDR3 rearrangement, sequence reads were collapsed and filtered. Productive Simpson clonality was computed per sample as the square root of Simpson's diversity index over productive rearrangements. TCRdb limited this immuneACCESS table to in-frame rearrangements with V and J called. A share of clones is missing; checked studies link under half to unresolved V genes, and the rest is unexplained. The V and J calls and clone size were taken over from that table, and D and trimming were inferred from the DNA. The table for this sample lists around 250,000 clones; about 81% of them were counted only once. Jointly, the top ten make up about 4% of the sample.

Participants in the prospective study were aged 18 to 89 years, lived in approximately 26 United States geographic areas, and enrolled through a virtual design. In the prospective study, participants were assigned to cohorts based on the clinical history participants reported in a screening survey and a study questionnaire. Mobile phlebotomists in the prospective study collected whole blood, serum and a nasopharyngeal or oropharyngeal swab from every participant. Participants in the prospective study had the option to provide additional blood draws and questionnaires over a 2-month period. Before DNA extraction, prospective study blood samples were shipped either frozen or at room temperature.

The V and J segments used are TRBV24-1 and TRBJ2-2; TRBD2 agrees with 10 junctional bases. The source of this sequence is a man aged 25 to 45 with acute COVID-19. Sequencing input: PBMCs or T cells enriched from blood (not recorded which). This receptor carries the CDR3 CATSDPLAGPPGELFF. The nucleotides are TGTGCCACCAGTGATCCACTAGCGGGGCCCCCCGGGGAGCTGTTTTTT.